The clone carrying this T cell receptor beta chain was counted ten times or more. An oligo carrying a UMI was ligated to the cDNA 3' end. First-round PCR used roughly 4 cycles and beta primers RC1.1 and RC1.2 covering TRBC1 and TRBC2. TCRdb reprocessed the UMI-ligation and nested PCR reads with MiXCR, giving one entry per CDR3 protein. The table shows some 50,000 distinct CDR3 sequences, with 9.5% to 13% occurring only once. The data originate from a study of quantifying T cell responses using KT2 cells. The overall study: cDNA was made from DNase-treated RNA using alpha and beta constant primers.

From germline, CDR1 is KGHSH and CDR2 LQKENI. The V end was cut by 3 bases, the J end by 5 bases, with 14 bases between. The CDR3 consists of 15 residues. V is TRBV18 and J is TRBJ2-1; D possibly corresponds to TRBD2 (5 bases). The sequence came from a human donor. The sample was PBMCs spiked with cells of the T cell clone KT2. CDR3 amino acids: CASSPGITRNNEQFF. The CDR3 region has the DNA TGTGCCAGCTCACCCGGGATCACCCGGAACAATGAGCAGTTCTTC.